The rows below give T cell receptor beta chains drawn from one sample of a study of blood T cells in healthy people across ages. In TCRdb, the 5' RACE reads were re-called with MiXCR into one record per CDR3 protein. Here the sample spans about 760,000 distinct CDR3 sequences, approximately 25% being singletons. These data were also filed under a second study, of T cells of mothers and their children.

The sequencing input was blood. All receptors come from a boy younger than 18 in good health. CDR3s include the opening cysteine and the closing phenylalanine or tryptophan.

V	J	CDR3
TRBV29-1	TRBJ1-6	CSVGQGGDSPLHF
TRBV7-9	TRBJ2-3	CASSLREGRRDTQYF
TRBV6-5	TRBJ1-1	CASSSQVGHKAKNTEAFF
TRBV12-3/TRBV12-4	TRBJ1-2	CASSGDGYTF
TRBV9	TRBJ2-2	CASSVGGSNTGELFF
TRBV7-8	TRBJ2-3	CASSETSGGRSDTQYF
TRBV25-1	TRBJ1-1	CASSHGGSRTEAFF
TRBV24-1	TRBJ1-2	CATSEGTVYGYTF
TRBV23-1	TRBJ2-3	CASSQIRELAGATDTQYF
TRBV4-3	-	CASSQDGTGAYNEQFF
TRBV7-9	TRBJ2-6	CASSHPTGLNPGANVLTF
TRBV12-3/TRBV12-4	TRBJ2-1	CASRQTGTSAYNEQFF
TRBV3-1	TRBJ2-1	CASSPGLAVYNEQFF
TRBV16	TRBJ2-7	CASSHPFNYEQYF
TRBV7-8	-	CASSLVLEGYNEQFF
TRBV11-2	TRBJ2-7	CASSLGWKPYEQYF
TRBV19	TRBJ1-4	CASSIPGRELFF
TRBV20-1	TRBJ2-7	CSARDRISADSYEQYF
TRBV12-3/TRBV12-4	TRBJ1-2	CASSQQSYGYTF
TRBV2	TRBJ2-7	CASSDQSGYEQYF
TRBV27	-	CASSLRLAGVIEQFF
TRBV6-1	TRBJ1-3	CASTRGGTGLGNTIYF
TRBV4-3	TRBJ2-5	CASSYGSGEETQYF
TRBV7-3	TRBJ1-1	CASSLGNVANTEAFF
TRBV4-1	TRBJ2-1	CASSHVTGQTYNEQFF
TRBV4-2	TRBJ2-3	CASSQDLGILRDTQYF
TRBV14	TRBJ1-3	CASSVQGASSGNTIYF
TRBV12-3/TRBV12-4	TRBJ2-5	CASTKLAGAETQYF